This TCR beta chain was captured in a study of neurological immune-mediated disorders. One entry per CDR3 protein, called by TCRdb with MiXCR from the 5' RACE reads. The table includes around 97,000 distinct CDR3 sequences, 10% to 14% detected once. Time point specified: longitudinal time-point 3. The germline CDR1 and CDR2 sequences are MDHEN and SYDVKM. The CDR3 contains 18 residues. After removal of 7 bases from V and 4 bases from J, the junction contained 12 bases not matched to a gene. V gene TRBV28 combines with J gene TRBJ2-6, with 11 nucleotides matching TRBD1. This TCR was recovered from a female donor with HTLV-1-associated myelopathy (HAM/TSP). The sample comprised PBMCs. This CDR3 reads CASTPAGQGVSGANVLTF. Written as DNA, the CDR3 is TGTGCCAGCACCCCGGCGGGACAGGGGGTATCAGGGGCCAACGTCCTGACTTTC.